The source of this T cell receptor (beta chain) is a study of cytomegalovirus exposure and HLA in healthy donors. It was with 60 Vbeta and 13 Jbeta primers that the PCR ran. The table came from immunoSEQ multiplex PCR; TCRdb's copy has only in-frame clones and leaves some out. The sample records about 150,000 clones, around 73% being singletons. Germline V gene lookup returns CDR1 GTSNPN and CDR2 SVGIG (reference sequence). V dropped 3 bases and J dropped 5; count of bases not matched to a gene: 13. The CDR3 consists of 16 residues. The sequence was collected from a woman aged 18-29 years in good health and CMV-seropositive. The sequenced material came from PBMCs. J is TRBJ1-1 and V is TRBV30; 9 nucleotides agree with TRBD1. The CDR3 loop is CAWSLVSDRGRTEAFF. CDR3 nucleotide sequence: TGTGCCTGGAGCCTAGTCTCGGACAGGGGTAGGACTGAAGCTTTCTTT.